Reported below is one TCR beta chain. Its antigen is currently not known. Base qualities are not at hand, and no much larger clone is one base apart. In total, 500 to 700 healthy bone marrow donors made up the cohort. At the time of sampling, every cohort member was nominally healthy, though immune exposures that went unrecorded were likely present. The donor tested CMV seronegative and was one of the 352 seronegative cohort members. Each donor provided a peripheral blood sample, and peripheral blood mononuclear cells were used for TCR beta sequencing. The Qiagen DNeasy Blood Extraction Kit was used to extract genomic DNA from the blood cell samples. The source of the sample is a study of cytomegalovirus exposure and HLA in healthy donors (TCRdb year 2017). About the full investigation: An earlier analysis of under 600 of the donors reported 250 to 300 Gb of sequence data and some 120 million unique TCR beta sequences from 150 million to 200 million T cells. Around 320 gigabases of sequencing data and 78 million or so unique TCR sequences were included in an early release covering roughly 600 HLA-typed donors. The genetic ancestry cluster associated with self-reported Caucasian donors included about 84% of the roughly 360 genotyped donors. The study was designed to test whether signatures of past pathogen exposure could be identified by cataloging public T cell receptors. The study used immunosequencing to profile the T cell repertoires of 600 to 850 subjects and linked those repertoires to cytomegalovirus serostatus. A separate validation cohort of approximately 130 different subjects was used in addition to the roughly 640-subject first cohort. To predict cytomegalovirus infection status, the study combined high-throughput TCR immunosequencing, statistical association of individual TCRs with disease status, and machine learning. In a later analysis, previously published TCR beta repertoires from 550 to 700 donors were re-analyzed and high-resolution HLA genotyping was added so that TCR occurrence patterns could be studied. Rather than using new phenotypic data, the later analysis identified candidate immune exposures from TCR beta sequences and from how often those sequences occurred across donors. An earlier analysis of approximately 630 of the donors applied high-throughput TCR beta sequencing to assess whether each TCR beta V gene segment acted as functional or pseudogenic. Donor age, sex, ethnicity and CMV serostatus were collected together with the repertoire data. A later genetic analysis took genome-wide SNP genotypes for about three fifths of the roughly 670 donors and used that subset as a discovery cohort. All discovery cohort repertoires had been generated on a single sequencing platform. HLA typing covered class I and class II loci at four-digit resolution. The number of typed donors differed by locus: 629-630 for A, B, C, DRB1 and DQB1; 522 for DQA1; fewer than 610 for DPA1; and around 470 for DPB1. Four or five DR-DQ haplotypes were handled as single units for association and clustering, since linkage in the cohort was strong. Among under 450 genotyped donors of the cohort, an average of approximately 230,000 unique TCR beta nucleotide sequences were sequenced per donor, roughly 20% of them non-productive. The full study reports these points: Assigning TCR associations to individual alleles was difficult when HLA alleles, especially DR and DQ, strongly co-occurred. In a later genetic analysis, fewer N-insertions in productive TCRs were reported among donors in an Asian-associated ancestry cluster than the roughly 700-donor mean. According to a later analysis, parvovirus B19, influenza, CMV and Epstein-Barr virus appeared linked to several top co-occurrence clusters. According to a later analysis, most CMV-associated TCR beta chains appeared to be HLA-restricted, and the HLA associations seemed to be driven largely by CMV exposure. A further reported finding was that TCR beta sequences accurately predicted the HLA-A and HLA-B alleles for most subjects in the first cohort. Most TCR sequences were observed very rarely across donors, whereas some public TCRs were present in many individuals. Because counts were too low, about 18 rarely observed V segments, including chromosome 9 orphons, were left out of the earlier analysis of over 550 of the donors. In an earlier analysis of more than 450 of the donors, most TCR beta V segments were observed in productive rearrangements about 87% or about 30% of the time, broadly matching IMGT annotations. A total of 164 TCR beta chains were listed by the study as associated with cytomegalovirus. An association between a missense DCLRE1C variant and V-gene and J-gene trimming of TCR beta chains was found in a later genetic analysis and replicated in an independent cohort. At a false discovery rate of 0.05, a later analysis linked under 20,000 TCR beta sequences to specific HLA alleles. In both the original and validation cohorts, the classifier was reported to diagnose cytomegalovirus status with high specificity and sensitivity. A few of the identified cytomegalovirus-associated TCR beta chains were confirmed in vitro to be specific for cytomegalovirus antigens. Because HLA typing was unavailable for some donors at each locus, only the typed subset was used in association tests. Roughly uniform sequencing depth across donors was assumed in presence/absence analyses, although this assumption may not hold. A group of highly shared sequence variants was considered likely to be a technical artifact of the sequencing pipeline. Correlated functional status among segregating V segments might reflect linkage disequilibrium, but an unknown experimental factor could not be ruled out. This cohort had only TCR beta chains sequenced, and the lack of alpha or paired-chain data limited which features could be detected. A later analysis found that HLA-associated TCR beta chains were more clonally expanded and had lower generation probabilities than equally common non-associated chains. It was suggested by the authors that the approach could potentially be generalized to other disease states and immunological phenotypes. For the cohort, immune exposure information was limited to CMV serostatus. A later analysis found that TCR association rates varied across HLA loci, with DRB1 alleles showing the most associated TCRs and HLA-C alleles the fewest.

Libraries were built with the immunoSEQ multiplex PCR assay. A mixture of 60 forward primers for TCR Vbeta segments and 13 reverse primers for TCR Jbeta segments was used in the multiplex PCR. Amplification of the CDR3 region of rearranged TCR beta genes was performed with a multiplex PCR assay on genomic DNA. The amplified TCR beta libraries were sequenced on the Illumina HiSeq System as 87-base-pair reads. In the authors' own workflow: Across the 500 to 700 repertoires, a later analysis counted around 80 million unique TCR beta chains, some 11 million of which were shared by at least two donors. A nearest-neighbor algorithm error-corrected the raw reads and collapsed the reads into unique sequences, merging closely related sequences to remove PCR and sequencing errors. To assign V, D and J gene segments, CDR3 sequences were aligned to IMGT reference sequences. For a sequence to be retained, at least a six-nucleotide match to both a V gene segment and a J gene segment was required. A rearrangement counted as productive if the CDR3 had no stop codons and remained in frame with V and J, and every other rearrangement counted as non-productive. CDR3 was defined by IMGT convention, running from the second conserved V-encoded cysteine to the conserved J-encoded phenylalanine. In an earlier analysis of 550 to 650 of the donors, sequences lacking an unambiguous match to a single V gene segment were excluded. An earlier analysis of a few hundred of the donors called V segments functional above 56.7% productive rearrangements and segregating when the between-donor standard deviation exceeded 5%. A statistical classification framework was developed to diagnose cytomegalovirus status using the catalog of TCR beta chain sequences. A later analysis assigned V and J genes by comparing TCR nucleotide sequences with IMGT/GENE-DB human TR gene sequences. The TCRdist pipeline was used in a later analysis to assign CDR3 sequences and most-parsimonious VDJ recombination scenarios. In a later analysis, each TCR beta chain was defined by its CDR3 amino acid sequence together with its V-gene family, and reads without a unique V-gene family were excluded. To address suspected cross-contamination and a sequencing artifact, a later analysis removed roughly 640 highly shared, low-generation-probability nucleotide sequences. For each public chain, a later analysis derived a clonal expansion index from normalized ranks of inferred template counts within each repertoire. In a later analysis, generation probabilities were computed using a VDJ recombination model fitted to out-of-frame rearrangements, and the results were checked against IGoR. In a later analysis, TCR-TCR, TCR-HLA and TCR-CMV co-occurrence was scored with hypergeometric tests, and a repertoire-size bias correction was applied to TCR pairs. To estimate false discovery rates, a later analysis permuted the HLA or CMV assignments 20 times. A later analysis grouped co-occurring TCRs with DBSCAN, adding TCRdist sequence similarity when clustering within HLA-allele-positive subsets. Co-occurrence clustering excluded repertoires with fewer than 30,000 or more than 120,000 public chains, plus five with anomalous nucleotide sharing. What TCRdb holds here is the immuneACCESS table cut down to in-frame rearrangements. Part of the clones is not present; checked against another copy, under half of the missing clones reflect an unresolved V gene, and the others are unexplained. V and J calls and clone size are as listed in that table; D and trimming were resolved from the DNA. For this sample there are approximately 76,000 clones; 79% appear just once. Roughly 2.5% of the sample is in the top ten clones.

This TCR came from a man aged 25-45 years in good health and CMV-seronegative. Sequenced sample: PBMCs.

The DNA sequence is as follows: TGTGCCTGGAGTGCCCGTCCGTGGAGCGGGAAAAACATTCAGTACTTC. It translates to CAWSARPWSGKNIQYF. This sequence uses TRBV30 and TRBJ2-4; TRBD2 is possibly the D segment (6 matching bases). The germline V gene (reference sequence) sets CDR1 to GTSNPN and CDR2 to SVGIG. V is pared back by 1 base and J by 4 bases, with 17 bases lying between the germline termini. The CDR3, from cysteine to phenylalanine, totals 16 residues. The only DNA kept is the CDR3, 48 bases in frame from the first base.